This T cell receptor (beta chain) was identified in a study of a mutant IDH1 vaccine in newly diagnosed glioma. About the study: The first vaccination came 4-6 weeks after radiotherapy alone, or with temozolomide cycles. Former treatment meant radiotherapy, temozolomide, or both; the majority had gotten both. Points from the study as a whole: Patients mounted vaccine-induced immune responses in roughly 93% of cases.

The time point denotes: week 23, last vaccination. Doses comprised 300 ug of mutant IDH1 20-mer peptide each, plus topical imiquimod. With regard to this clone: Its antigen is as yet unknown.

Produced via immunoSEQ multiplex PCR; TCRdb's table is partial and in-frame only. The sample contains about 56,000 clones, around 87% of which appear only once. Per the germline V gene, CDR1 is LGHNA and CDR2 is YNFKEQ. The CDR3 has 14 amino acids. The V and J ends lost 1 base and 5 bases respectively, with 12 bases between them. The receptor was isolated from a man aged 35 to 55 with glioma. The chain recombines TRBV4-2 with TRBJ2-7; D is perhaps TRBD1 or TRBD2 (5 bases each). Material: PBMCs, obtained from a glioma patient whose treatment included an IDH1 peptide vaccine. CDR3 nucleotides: TGTGCCAGCAGCCAAGGGGCCAGGGAGAACGAGCAGTACTTC. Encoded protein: CASSQGARENEQYF.